A single T cell receptor (beta chain) is shown here with its context. As yet, its antigen is unknown. Libraries were prepared by immunoSEQ multiplex PCR; TCRdb keeps only in-frame clonotypes and omits some of them. This sample has fewer than 500,000 clones, with 80% to 90% found just once. This CDR3 spans 14 amino acids. Trimming took 3 bases from V and 7 from J, leaving 12 bases between them. Germline V CDR1 and CDR2: SEHNR, FQNEAQ (reference sequence). The data were taken from a study of Ad26.COV2.S vaccination and SARS-CoV-2 variants. Study at large: Recipients of Ad26.COV2.S got it intramuscularly, once or twice 56 days apart. Findings and limits, study-wide: Comparability of non-spike TCR breadth was observed across vaccine and placebo recipients.

The treatment is: roughly 18 received Ad26.COV2.S at low or high dose, single or two shots; about 5 received placebo; per-sample allocation not given. On day 63 after the first injection, vaccine and placebo recipients gave samples. Within Boston, the person who donated was an adult of 18-55 years. The sequencing used peripheral blood, collected in a trial of Ad26.COV2.S vaccine versus placebo. V gene TRBV7-9 combines with J gene TRBJ1-4; D is uncertain. This clonotype was obtained from a person between 18 and 59 years old who received the Ad26.COV2.S COVID-19 vaccine or a placebo. The CDR3 reads CASSLYKSGEKLFF. Written as DNA, the CDR3 is TGTGCCAGCAGCTTGTACAAATCGGGTGAAAAACTGTTTTTT.